These T cell receptor beta chains were read from a single sample in a study of blood T cell repertoires in COVID-19. Here immunoSEQ multiplex PCR was the method, and the copy in TCRdb shows in-frame clones only, minus some. The table shows around 27,000 clones, with 80% to 90% occurring only once. The source material was peripheral blood. Every receptor here comes from a human donor in a cohort sampled during active COVID-19. The CDR3 runs from the conserved cysteine through the conserved F or W. Fields, in order: V gene, D gene, J gene, clone size, CDR3 DNA, CDR3 protein. D genes are given only for firm matches. Size is omitted from some rows. Given values are once, few, many or a class for expanded clones.

TRBV11-2	NA	TRBJ1-3	NA	TGTGCCAGCAGGGCCCCCACAGTTGGAAACACCATATATTTT	CASRAPTVGNTIYF
TRBV7-6	NA	TRBJ2-7	NA	TGTGCCAGCAGCTTTAGGGAGAATGAATACGAGCAGTACTTC	CASSFRENEYEQYF
TRBV11-2	NA	TRBJ2-7	NA	TGTGCCAGCAAGACTTTTAGCTCCTACGAGCAGTACTTC	CASKTFSSYEQYF
TRBV21-1	NA	TRBJ1-5	NA	TGTGCCAGCAGCACCAGACAGGGTATGGACAATCAGCCCCAGCATTTT	CASSTRQGMDNQPQHF
TRBV5-1	NA	TRBJ1-1	NA	TGCGCCAGCAGCCAGGGATCGGGCACTGAAGCTTTCTTT	CASSQGSGTEAFF
TRBV13	NA	TRBJ2-7	NA	TGTGCCAGCAGCGGCGGGACGGAACTCTACGAGCAGTACTTC	CASSGGTELYEQYF
TRBV7-3	NA	TRBJ2-7	NA	TGTGCCAGCAGCTTAAACGGGCCAGGGGTGCACGAGCAGTACTTC	CASSLNGPGVHEQYF
TRBV5-6	NA	TRBJ2-1	NA	TGTGCCAGCAGCCCGCGCCTCTCCTCAGGGGCCAATGAGCAGTTCTTC	CASSPRLSSGANEQFF
TRBV14	NA	TRBJ1-2	NA	TGTGCCAGCAGCCAAGATACACACTATGGCTACACCTTC	CASSQDTHYGYTF
TRBV7-9	NA	TRBJ2-3	NA	TGTGCCAGCAGTAATTTTGGCACAGATACGCAGTATTTT	CASSNFGTDTQYF
TRBV18	NA	TRBJ1-2	NA	TGTGCCAGCTCCCCGCTGGAGACTAACTATGGCTACACCTTC	CASSPLETNYGYTF
TRBV5-1	NA	TRBJ2-2	NA	TGCGCCAGCAGCTTGGTGGGGGGGCCGAACACCGGGGAGCTGTTTTTT	CASSLVGGPNTGELFF
TRBV5-1	NA	TRBJ2-2	NA	TGCGCCAGCAGCTTAGCGGGTACCGGGGAGCTGTTTTTT	CASSLAGTGELFF
TRBV27	NA	TRBJ1-6	few	TGTGCCAGCAGAACCGGGACCCTCGCGGGGAATTCACCCCTCCACTTT	CASRTGTLAGNSPLHF
TRBV4-1	NA	TRBJ2-5	NA	TGCGCCAGCAGCCGGGGTACAGGGTTTGAGACCCAGTACTTC	CASSRGTGFETQYF
TRBV3-1/TRBV3-2	NA	TRBJ2-3	NA	TGTGCCAGCAGCCTACAGGGTTCGAGAGATACGCAGTATTTT	CASSLQGSRDTQYF
TRBV6-1	NA	TRBJ2-5	NA	TGTGCCAGCAGTGAAGCGCGGACCCAGTACTTC	CASSEARTQYF
TRBV7-2	TRBD2	TRBJ2-3	NA	TGTGCCAGCAGCTTAGATGGGGGGGGTAGTCCCACAGATACGCAGTATTTT	CASSLDGGGSPTDTQYF
TRBV28	NA	TRBJ2-7	NA	TGTGCCAGCACCCCTCGGGGGACAGTCCCCTACGAGCAGTACTTC	CASTPRGTVPYEQYF
TRBV5-6	TRBD1	TRBJ1-2	NA	TGTGCCAGCAGCTCGGAAGGGGGCCGGCCCCCTAACTATGGCTACACCTTC	CASSSEGGRPPNYGYTF
TRBV5-1	NA	TRBJ2-7	NA	TGCGCCAGCAGCTTCGGACAGCAGGTCAACGAGCAGTACTTC	CASSFGQQVNEQYF
TRBV5-6	TRBD1	TRBJ1-2	NA	TGTGCCAGCAGCTATGATACCGGGACAGGGGATGGCTACACCTTC	CASSYDTGTGDGYTF
TRBV12-3/TRBV12-4	NA	TRBJ2-7	NA	TGTGCCAGCAGTTTAAGGAGCTCCTACGAGCAGTACTTC	CASSLRSSYEQYF
TRBV30	NA	TRBJ1-5	few	TGTGCCTGGGACGAGATGCGGGGCGCCGGTCAGCCCCAGCATTTT	CAWDEMRGAGQPQHF
TRBV6-6	TRBD1	TRBJ1-4	NA	TGTGCCAGCAGTCCCACGGGACAGGGGGCTTTAGGTGAAAAACTGTTTTTT	CASSPTGQGALGEKLFF
TRBV7-2	NA	TRBJ2-5	NA	TGTGCCAGCAGCTTAGCAGCTTCGGAGACCCAGTACTTC	CASSLAASETQYF
TRBV5-4	NA	TRBJ2-4	once	TGTGCCAGCAGCTTACAGGGACCGAACATTCAGTACTTC	CASSLQGPNIQYF
TRBV7-2	TRBD1	TRBJ2-7	NA	TGTGCCAGCAGCTTAGGACAGGGTTCGTCCTACGAGCAGTACTTC	CASSLGQGSSYEQYF
TRBV30	NA	TRBJ1-5	NA	TGTGCCTGGAGCAGGGCCGCGAATCAGCCCCAGCATTTT	CAWSRAANQPQHF
TRBV19	TRBD1	TRBJ1-5	NA	TGTGCCAGTAGTCCGTCGACAGGGGGAAATCAGCCCCAGCATTTT	CASSPSTGGNQPQHF
TRBV13	NA	TRBJ2-4	NA	TGTGCCAGCAGCTTATCGCCGTACGGGGAAATTCAGTACTTC	CASSLSPYGEIQYF
TRBV7-9	TRBD1	TRBJ2-7	NA	TGTGCCAGCAGTTCCACAAACAGGGGGCTTGCTTACGAGCAGTACTTC	CASSSTNRGLAYEQYF
TRBV4-1	TRBD1	TRBJ2-1	NA	TGCGCCAGCAGCCCCGGACAGGGGGCTAACAATGAGCAGTTCTTC	CASSPGQGANNEQFF
TRBV2	NA	TRBJ2-1	few	TGTGCCAGCAAGCGGGTAGGTTCCTACAATGAGCAGTTCTTC	CASKRVGSYNEQFF
TRBV6-6	NA	TRBJ2-1	NA	TGTGCCAGTGCGGGACGGGCCTACAATGAGCAGTTCTTC	CASAGRAYNEQFF
TRBV29-1	NA	TRBJ1-1	NA	TGCAGCGTTGCTCGGGAGTCCAGTGAAGCTTTCTTT	CSVARESSEAFF
TRBV7-9	NA	TRBJ1-2	NA	TGTGCCAGCAGTGTAGCGTGGCAGGATGGCTACACCTTC	CASSVAWQDGYTF
TRBV2	TRBD1	TRBJ1-1	NA	TGTGCCAGCAGTAAGGACAGGTCCCGAGGCACTGAAGCTTTCTTT	CASSKDRSRGTEAFF
TRBV10-3	NA	TRBJ2-5	NA	TGTGCCATCAGTGAGAGAGGGCTATTAGAGACCCAGTACTTC	CAISERGLLETQYF
TRBV30	NA	TRBJ1-4	NA	TGTGCCTGGGGGGAGGGGATAGCAACTAATGAAAAACTGTTTTTT	CAWGEGIATNEKLFF
TRBV5-1	NA	TRBJ2-6	NA	TGCGCCAGCAGCTTTGGACCCGCTCGGGATGGGGCCAACGTCCTGACTTTC	CASSFGPARDGANVLTF
TRBV6-5	NA	TRBJ1-2	NA	TGTGCCGGAGGAGATCGTAACTATGGCTACACCTTC	CAGGDRNYGYTF
TRBV5-1	TRBD1	TRBJ2-1	NA	TGCGCCAGCAGCTTAGGACAGGGAGAGTCCCGAATGAATGAGCAGTTCTTC	CASSLGQGESRMNEQFF
TRBV7-9	TRBD1	TRBJ1-2	NA	TGTGCCAGCAAAAGGACAGGGGAGTACTATGGCTACACCTTC	CASKRTGEYYGYTF
TRBV11-2	NA	TRBJ1-5	NA	TGTGCCAGCAGCTTATCCCTCGGGGGCAATCAGCCCCAGCATTTT	CASSLSLGGNQPQHF
TRBV18	NA	TRBJ2-3	NA	TGTGCCAGCTCCAAAACGTCGCGGGACAGAAGCACAGATACGCAGTATTTT	CASSKTSRDRSTDTQYF